Shown below are 15 T cell receptor beta chains from a single sample sequenced in a study of spatial heterogeneity in lung cancer. Via MiXCR, TCRdb re-called the 5' RACE reads, giving one row per CDR3 protein. The table has some 54,000 distinct CDR3 sequences, less than 9.5% seen once. Described time point: blood at routine non-recurrence follow-up after resection. Sequencing covered unsorted whole RNA taken from tumor, nontumor lung or frozen PBMC. The starting material was PBMCs, obtained at follow-up. These receptors were taken from a female donor with early-stage non-small cell lung cancer.

This clonotype was observed at least ten times. The CDR3 coding sequence is TGCAGCGTTGGCAGCGGGGGGTTCCGATCCTACAATGAGCAGTTCTTC. It codes for CSVGSGGFRSYNEQFF. The V and J genes are TRBV29-1 and TRBJ2-1, with TRBD2 matching over 9 bases. The trim removed 4 bases at V and 1 base at J, leaving 8 bases unmatched. Germline CDR1 reads SQVTM; CDR2 reads ANQGSEA. The CDR3 is made up of 16 amino acids.

This clonotype was seen many times. J is TRBJ2-5 and V is TRBV5-1; TRBD1 or TRBD2 may be the D gene (5 bases each). This CDR3 has 14 residues. Germline values: CDR1 SGHRS, CDR2 YFSETQ. V gave up 0 bases and J gave up 3 bases, with 9 bases separating them. The CDR3 reads CASSLEWGKETQYF. CDR3 in DNA: TGCGCCAGCAGCTTGGAATGGGGGAAAGAGACCCAGTACTTC.

As to this clonotype: A read error may produce the germline difference seen at one junction end. This rearrangement joins TRBV7-9 to TRBJ2-7; tentatively, D is TRBD1 (5 bases). The germline gives CDR1 SEHNR, CDR2 FQNEAQ (reference sequence). This CDR3 has 14 residues. DNA of the CDR3: TGTGTCAGCCATCAAGCCGGACAAGCCTACGAGCAGTACTTC. Translated: CVSHQAGQAYEQYF.

This clonotype has ten or more counts. J is TRBJ2-3 and V is TRBV7-2; 14 nucleotides align to TRBD2. This CDR3 contains 14 residues. Looked up from germline, CDR1 is SGHTA and CDR2 is FQGNSA. J was trimmed by 12 bases and V by 5 bases; bases with no gene match: 7. The CDR3 bases are TGTGCCAGCAGCCCAGGGACTAGCGGGGGCCTTCAGTATTTT. Translation gives CASSPGTSGGLQYF.

This clonotype appeared many times. The J gene is TRBJ1-5, the V gene TRBV12-3 or TRBV12-4, with TRBD1 as a possible D gene (6 bases). Trimming shortened V by 7 bases and J by 2 bases, and 9 bases separated the two germline ends. CDR3 length: 13 residues. The CDR3 is CASNRQGNQPQHF. The CDR3 bases are TGTGCCAGCAATCGACAGGGCAATCAGCCCCAGCATTTT.

The chain carries TRBV5-1 and TRBJ2-7, with D unresolved. This CDR3 contains 14 residues. Germline V gene sequence: CDR1 SGHRS, CDR2 YFSETQ. Trimming took 1 base from V and 2 from J, leaving 10 bases between them. The CDR3 loop reads CASSLTAPTYEQYF. The CDR3 DNA follows: TGCGCCAGCAGCTTGACGGCACCTACCTACGAGCAGTACTTC.

This clonotype has more than one count but fewer than ten. This chain uses TRBV27 with TRBJ2-1; TRBD2 matches 9 bases. The CDR3 consists of 15 residues. CDR1 is MNHEY, CDR2 SMNVEV, per germline (reference sequence). V dropped 7 bases and J dropped 8; count of bases not matched to a gene: 12. The CDR3 protein is CASNSRGAGGDEQFF. The CDR3, as DNA: TGTGCCAGCAACTCTCGAGGAGCGGGGGGCGATGAGCAGTTCTTC.

This clonotype was seen a handful of times. V usage is TRBV7-3 and J usage is TRBJ2-3; no clear D. The CDR3 length is 11 residues. From germline, CDR1 is SGHTA and CDR2 FQGTGA. The V gene lost 7 bases and the J gene lost 5 bases, with 7 bases spanning the gap. The CDR3: CASTSGDTQYF. The CDR3, as DNA: TGTGCCAGCACCTCCGGAGATACGCAGTATTTT.

This clonotype was recorded only once. As DNA, the CDR3 is TGTGCCAGTCCCTCCCTAGCGGGGGAGGCGTACTTC. It yields the protein CASPSLAGEAYF. The chain has TRBV28 and TRBJ2-7, with TRBD2 identical over 10 bases. Germline V gene data show CDR1 as MDHEN and CDR2 as SYDVKM. This CDR3 contains 12 residues. Losses at the gene ends were 9 bases for V and 12 bases for J; bases not matched to a gene: 11.

This clonotype was seen repeatedly, ten times or more. The rearrangement links TRBV9 to TRBJ1-3; a weak D match, TRBD1 (5 bases). Germline loops: CDR1 SGDLS, CDR2 YYNGEE. V lost 1 base and J lost 4, with 15 bases in between. The CDR3 runs to 16 residues. The chain's CDR3 is CASSVKLGTSGNTIYF. CDR3 sequence (DNA): TGTGCCAGCAGCGTAAAGTTAGGGACCTCAGGAAACACCATATATTTT.

This clonotype was observed at least ten times. The V gene is TRBV28, the J gene TRBJ1-2; 10 nucleotides agree with TRBD1. Trimming took 7 bases from V and 3 from J; bases not matched to a gene: 5. The V gene's germline CDR1 is MDHEN and CDR2 SYDVKM. This CDR3 contains 14 residues. CDR3 protein: CASNRQGAYYGYTF. The CDR3 region has the DNA TGTGCCAGCAACCGACAGGGGGCGTACTATGGCTACACCTTC.

The gene calls are TRBV24-1 and TRBJ1-5; TRBD1 agrees at 9 bases. J gave up 0 bases and V 3 bases, and 2 bases lay outside the gene matches. Germline CDR1 is KGHDR and CDR2 is SFDVKD. This CDR3 has 16 amino acids. For the CDR3, the DNA is TGTGCCACCAGTGATGCGGGACAGGGTAGCAATCAGCCCCAGCATTTT. Protein product: CATSDAGQGSNQPQHF.

This clonotype was detected ten times or more. The chain links TRBV20-1 to TRBJ2-3, with D maybe TRBD2 (5 bases). This CDR3 has 15 amino acids. Trimming pared 0 bases from V and 2 bases from J, leaving 12 bases between. CDR1 and CDR2 (germline): DFQATT, SNEGSKA (reference sequence). The CDR3 reads CSARDSGVPTDTQYF. The CDR3 region has the DNA TGCAGTGCTAGAGATTCCGGGGTACCCACAGATACGCAGTATTTT.

This clonotype was observed many times. The J gene is TRBJ2-3, the V gene TRBV29-1; possible D gene TRBD2, 5 bases. The ends were cut back, 6 bases at V and 4 bases at J, with 8 bases in the middle. This CDR3 comprises 11 residues. Germline CDR1 reads SQVTM; CDR2 reads ANQGSEA. The CDR3 region is CSVAGADTQYF. The CDR3 DNA reads TGCAGCGTCGCGGGTGCAGATACGCAGTATTTT.

This clonotype was recorded many times. The V and J genes are TRBV5-5 and TRBJ2-5, with TRBD2 matching 8 bases. The germline gives CDR1 SGHKS, CDR2 YYEKEE (reference sequence). Germline trimming cut 2 bases from V and 2 bases from J; bases unmatched to any gene: 2. The CDR3 sequence is 14 residues long. The CDR3 region is CASSLLAVQETQYF. The CDR3 DNA reads as TGTGCCAGCAGCTTACTAGCGGTTCAAGAGACCCAGTACTTC.